This TCR beta chain comes out of a study of cytomegalovirus exposure and HLA in healthy donors. The PCR was carried out with 60 Vbeta primers and 13 Jbeta primers. Profiling relied on immunoSEQ multiplex PCR, and the TCRdb table lists in-frame clones only, not all of them. The sample records 100,000 to 150,000 clones, around three quarters being singletons. Germline V gene sequence: CDR1 SQVTM, CDR2 ANQGSEA. V lost 4 bases and J lost 3; bases outside the gene matches: 3. The CDR3 covers 13 residues. This clonotype originated in a man aged 25-45 years in good health and CMV-seronegative. Sequencing input: PBMCs. The chain links TRBV29-1 to TRBJ2-3; 8 positions match TRBD1. CDR3 protein: CSVADRGTDTQYF. The CDR3 coding sequence is TGCAGCGTTGCCGACAGGGGTACAGATACGCAGTATTTT.